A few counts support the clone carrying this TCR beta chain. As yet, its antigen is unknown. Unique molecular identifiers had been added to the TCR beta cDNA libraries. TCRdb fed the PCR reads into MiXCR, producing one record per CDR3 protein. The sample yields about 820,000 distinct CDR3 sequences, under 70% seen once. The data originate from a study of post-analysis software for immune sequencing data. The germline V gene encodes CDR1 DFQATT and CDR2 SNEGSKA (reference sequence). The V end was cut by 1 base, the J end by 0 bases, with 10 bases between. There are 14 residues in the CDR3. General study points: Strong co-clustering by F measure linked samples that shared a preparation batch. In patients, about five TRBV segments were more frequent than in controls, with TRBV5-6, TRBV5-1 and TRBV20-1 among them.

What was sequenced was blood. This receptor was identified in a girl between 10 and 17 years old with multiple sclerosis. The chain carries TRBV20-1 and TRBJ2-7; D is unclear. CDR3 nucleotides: TGCAGTGCTAGAGTACGCGACTTCTCCTACGAGCAGTACTTC. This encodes CSARVRDFSYEQYF.